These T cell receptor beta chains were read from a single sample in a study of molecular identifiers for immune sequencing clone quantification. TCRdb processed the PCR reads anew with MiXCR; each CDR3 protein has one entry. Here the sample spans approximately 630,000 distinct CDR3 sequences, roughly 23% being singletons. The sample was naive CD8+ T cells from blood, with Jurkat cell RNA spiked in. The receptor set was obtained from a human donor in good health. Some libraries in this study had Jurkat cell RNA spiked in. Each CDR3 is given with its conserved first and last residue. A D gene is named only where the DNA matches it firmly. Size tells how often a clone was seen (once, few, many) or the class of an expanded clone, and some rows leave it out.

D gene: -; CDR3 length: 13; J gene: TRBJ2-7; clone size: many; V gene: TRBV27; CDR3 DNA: TGTGCCAGCAGTTTAGCCGAAGCCTACGAGCAGTACTTC; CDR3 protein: CASSLAEAYEQYF
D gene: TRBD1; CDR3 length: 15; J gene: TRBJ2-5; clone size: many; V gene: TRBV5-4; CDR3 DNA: TGTGCCAGCAGCTTTGGACAGGAGAACCAAGAGACCCAGTACTTC; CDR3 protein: CASSFGQENQETQYF
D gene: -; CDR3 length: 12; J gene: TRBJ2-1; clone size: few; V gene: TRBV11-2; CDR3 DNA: TGTGCCAGCAGCCCTATGCACAATGAGCAGTTCTTC; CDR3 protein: CASSPMHNEQFF
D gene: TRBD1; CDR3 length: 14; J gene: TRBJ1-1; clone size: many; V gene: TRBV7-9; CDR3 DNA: TGTGCCAGCAGCACCCGACAGGGCAGAGCTGAAGCTTTCTTT; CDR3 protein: CASSTRQGRAEAFF
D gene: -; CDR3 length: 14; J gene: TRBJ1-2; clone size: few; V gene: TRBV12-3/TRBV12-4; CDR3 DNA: TGTGCCATCGACACCTATGATAGGGGGAGAGGCTACACCTTC; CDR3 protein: CAIDTYDRGRGYTF
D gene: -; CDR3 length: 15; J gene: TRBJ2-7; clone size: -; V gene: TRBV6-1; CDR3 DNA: TGTGTCAGCAAACAGGGGACTAGTGCTTCCTACGAGCAGTACTTC; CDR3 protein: CVSKQGTSASYEQYF
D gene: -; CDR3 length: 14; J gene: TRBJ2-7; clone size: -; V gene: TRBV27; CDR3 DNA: TGTGCCAGCAGAACCCAGGGGGGCTCCTACGAGCAGTACTTC; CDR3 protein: CASRTQGGSYEQYF
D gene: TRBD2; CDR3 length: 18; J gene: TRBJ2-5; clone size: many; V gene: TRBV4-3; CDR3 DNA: TGCGCCAGCAGCCAAGATAGTTTGGTAGCGGGGGCTGGGGAGACCCAGTACTTC; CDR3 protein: CASSQDSLVAGAGETQYF
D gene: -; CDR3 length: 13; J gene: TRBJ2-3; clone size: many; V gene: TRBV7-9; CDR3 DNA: TGTGCCAGCAGCAGACCTGGGCCCGATACGCAGTATTTT; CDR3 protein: CASSRPGPDTQYF
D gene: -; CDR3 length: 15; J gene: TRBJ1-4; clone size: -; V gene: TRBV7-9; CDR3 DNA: TGTGCCAGCAGCCAACAGGGATTATATAATGAAAAACTGTTTTTT; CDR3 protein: CASSQQGLYNEKLFF
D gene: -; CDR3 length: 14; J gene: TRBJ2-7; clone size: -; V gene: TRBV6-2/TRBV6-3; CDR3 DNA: TGTGCCAACAGTTACCGTGGTCTCGGCGACGAGCAGTACTTC; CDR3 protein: CANSYRGLGDEQYF
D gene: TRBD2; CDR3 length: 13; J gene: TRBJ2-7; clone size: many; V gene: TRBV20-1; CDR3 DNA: TGCAGTGCAAGGACTAGTATTAGCTACGAGCAGTACTTC; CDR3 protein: CSARTSISYEQYF
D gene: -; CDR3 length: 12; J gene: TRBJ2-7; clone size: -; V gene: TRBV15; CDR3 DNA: TGTGCCACCAGCGGGGTTACCTACGAGCAGTACTTC; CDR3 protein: CATSGVTYEQYF
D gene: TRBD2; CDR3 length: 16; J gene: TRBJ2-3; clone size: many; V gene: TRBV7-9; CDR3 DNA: TGTGCCAGCAGCTTAGCGCTAGCGGGAGGCACAGATACGCAGTATTTT; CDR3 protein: CASSLALAGGTDTQYF
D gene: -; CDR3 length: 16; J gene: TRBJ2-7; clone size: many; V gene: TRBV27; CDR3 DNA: TGTGCCAGCAGTTTAGTCCCCCCAGGTGGTCCCTACGAGCAGTACTTC; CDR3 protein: CASSLVPPGGPYEQYF
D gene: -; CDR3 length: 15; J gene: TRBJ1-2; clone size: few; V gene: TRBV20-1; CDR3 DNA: TGCAGTGCTAGTAATGGACGGATCGCTAACTATGGCTACACCTTC; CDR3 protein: CSASNGRIANYGYTF
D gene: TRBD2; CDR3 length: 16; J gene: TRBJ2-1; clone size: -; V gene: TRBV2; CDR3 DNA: TGTGCCAGCAGTGATAAGACTAGCGGGTTCTACAATGAGCAGTTCTTC; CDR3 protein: CASSDKTSGFYNEQFF
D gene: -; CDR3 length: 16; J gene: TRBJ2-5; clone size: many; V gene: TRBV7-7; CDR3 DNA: TGTGCCAGCAGCCCGCCCGACTATAGTGGAGAAGAGACCCAGTACTTC; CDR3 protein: CASSPPDYSGEETQYF
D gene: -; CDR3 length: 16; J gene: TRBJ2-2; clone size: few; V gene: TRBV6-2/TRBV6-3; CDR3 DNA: TGTGCCAGCAGTCCCACCCACCTCCGTAACACCGGGGAGCTGTTTTTT; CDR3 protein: CASSPTHLRNTGELFF
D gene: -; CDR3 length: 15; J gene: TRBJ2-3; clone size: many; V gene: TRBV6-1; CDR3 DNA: TGTGCCAGTGGTCAATATCTAACTAGCACAGATACGCAGTATTTT; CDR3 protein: CASGQYLTSTDTQYF
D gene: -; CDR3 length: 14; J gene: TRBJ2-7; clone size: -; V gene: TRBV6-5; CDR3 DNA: TGTGCCTGCAGTGAATGGGACAATGCCTACGAGCAGTACTTC; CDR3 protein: CACSEWDNAYEQYF
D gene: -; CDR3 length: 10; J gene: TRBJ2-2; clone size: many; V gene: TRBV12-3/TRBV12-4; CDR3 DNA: TGTGCCAGCAGTTCCGGGGAGCTGTTTTTT; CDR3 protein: CASSSGELFF
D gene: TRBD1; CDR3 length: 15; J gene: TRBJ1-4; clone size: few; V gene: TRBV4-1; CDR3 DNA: TGCGCCAGCAGCCAAATACAGGGGTTTAATGAAAAACTGTTTTTT; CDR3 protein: CASSQIQGFNEKLFF
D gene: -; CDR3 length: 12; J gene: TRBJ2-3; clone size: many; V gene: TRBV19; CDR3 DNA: TGTGCCAGTAGTGAGTACCCAGATACGCAGTATTTT; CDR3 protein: CASSEYPDTQYF
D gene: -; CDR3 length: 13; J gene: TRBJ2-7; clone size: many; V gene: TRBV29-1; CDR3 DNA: TGCAGCGTTTCCGACAGGACTTCTTACGAGCAGTACTTC; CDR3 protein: CSVSDRTSYEQYF
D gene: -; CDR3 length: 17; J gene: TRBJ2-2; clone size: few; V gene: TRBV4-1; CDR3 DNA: TGCGCCAGCAGCCAAGATAAAAAGGGAACGAACACCGGGGAGCTGTTTTTT; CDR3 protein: CASSQDKKGTNTGELFF
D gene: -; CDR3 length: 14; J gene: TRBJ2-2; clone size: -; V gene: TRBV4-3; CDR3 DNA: TGCGCCAGCAGCCAAGGGAGCGTTCGCGGGGAGCTGTTTTTT; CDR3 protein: CASSQGSVRGELFF
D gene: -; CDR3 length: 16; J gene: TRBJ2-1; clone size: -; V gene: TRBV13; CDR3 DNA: TGTGCCAGCAGCTTAGGCCTAGAGAGGAAGCGCAATGAGCAGATCTTC; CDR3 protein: CASSLGLERKRNEQIF